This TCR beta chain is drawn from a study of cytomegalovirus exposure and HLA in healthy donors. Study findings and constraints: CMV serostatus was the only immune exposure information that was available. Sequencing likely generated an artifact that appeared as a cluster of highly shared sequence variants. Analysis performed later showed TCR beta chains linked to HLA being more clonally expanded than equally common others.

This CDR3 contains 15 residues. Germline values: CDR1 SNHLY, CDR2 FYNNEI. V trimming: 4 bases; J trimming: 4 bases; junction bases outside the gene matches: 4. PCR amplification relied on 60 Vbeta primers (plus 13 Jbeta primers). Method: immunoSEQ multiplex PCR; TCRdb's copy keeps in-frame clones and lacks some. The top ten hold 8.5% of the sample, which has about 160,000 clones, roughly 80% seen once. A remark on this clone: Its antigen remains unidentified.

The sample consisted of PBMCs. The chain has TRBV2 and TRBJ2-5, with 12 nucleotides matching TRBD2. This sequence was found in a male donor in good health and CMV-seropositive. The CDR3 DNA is TGTGCCAGCAGTGGACTAGCGGGAGTCAGAGAGACCCAGTACTTC. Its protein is CASSGLAGVRETQYF.